The rows below give T cell receptor beta chains drawn from one sample of a study of blood T cell repertoires in COVID-19. Only in-frame clones appear in the TCRdb table, and some are missing; sequencing was by immunoSEQ multiplex PCR. The data show about 59,000 clones, with more than 65% seen just once and 4.5% to 7% held by the top ten. Sequencing was carried out using peripheral blood. Receptor source: a woman in her 70s with acute or convalescent COVID-19. Each CDR3 is given with its conserved first and last residue. D genes are given only for firm matches. Expanded clones get a size class; other rows say once, few or many, or leave the size out.

v_gene: TRBV18
abundance: NA
d_gene: NA
j_gene: TRBJ1-6
CDR3nt: TGTGCCAGCTCTCCGGGGAAGGGTTCACCCCTCCACTTT
CDR3aa: CASSPGKGSPLHF

v_gene: TRBV5-5
abundance: NA
d_gene: NA
j_gene: TRBJ1-6
CDR3nt: TGTGCCAGCAGCTTACAGGGTTTTTTTGTTTCACCCCTCCACTTT
CDR3aa: CASSLQGFFVSPLHF

v_gene: TRBV6-4
abundance: NA
d_gene: NA
j_gene: TRBJ2-5
CDR3nt: TGTGCCAGCAGTGACAGCGGCCGCAAAAAAGAGACCCAGTACTTC
CDR3aa: CASSDSGRKKETQYF

v_gene: TRBV19
abundance: NA
d_gene: NA
j_gene: TRBJ1-1
CDR3nt: TGTGCCAGTAGTATTTCAGGGGTCAACACTGAAGCTTTCTTT
CDR3aa: CASSISGVNTEAFF

v_gene: TRBV6-1
abundance: NA
d_gene: TRBD2
j_gene: TRBJ2-3
CDR3nt: TGTGCCAGCAGTGAAGTGGTTGGACTAGTCGTGGATACGCAGTATTTT
CDR3aa: CASSEVVGLVVDTQYF

v_gene: TRBV28
abundance: NA
d_gene: TRBD1
j_gene: TRBJ1-4
CDR3nt: TGTGCCAGCAGTTTGACCGGGACAGGGGGCCAACGCGAAAAACTGTTTTTT
CDR3aa: CASSLTGTGGQREKLFF

v_gene: TRBV2
abundance: NA
d_gene: NA
j_gene: TRBJ1-2
CDR3nt: TGTGCCAGCAGTCAGGGCCTTAACACCTATGGCTACACCTTC
CDR3aa: CASSQGLNTYGYTF

v_gene: TRBV7-9
abundance: NA
d_gene: TRBD1
j_gene: TRBJ1-5
CDR3nt: TGTGCCAGCAGCTTAGTTATTTTCGCAGGGGGCTTGAGCAATCAGCCCCAGCATTTT
CDR3aa: CASSLVIFAGGLSNQPQHF

v_gene: TRBV7-8
abundance: NA
d_gene: NA
j_gene: TRBJ2-3
CDR3nt: TGTGCCAGCAGCACCGTGAGCATCTATAGCACAGATACGCAGTATTTT
CDR3aa: CASSTVSIYSTDTQYF

v_gene: TRBV5-4
abundance: NA
d_gene: NA
j_gene: TRBJ2-3
CDR3nt: TGTGCCACCGTAGGGCGGGGTCGAGGTCCAGATACGCAGTATTTT
CDR3aa: CATVGRGRGPDTQYF

v_gene: TRBV4-2
abundance: once
d_gene: NA
j_gene: TRBJ2-3
CDR3nt: TGTGCCAGCAGCCAAGTGGTAGCCGGGGGACTCACAGATACGCAGTATTTT
CDR3aa: CASSQVVAGGLTDTQYF

v_gene: TRBV14
abundance: few
d_gene: TRBD1
j_gene: TRBJ1-3
CDR3nt: TGTGCCAGCAGCCACTTCGTCGGAGCTGACAGGGTCGGAAACACCATATATTTT
CDR3aa: CASSHFVGADRVGNTIYF

v_gene: TRBV5-1
abundance: NA
d_gene: TRBD1
j_gene: TRBJ1-2
CDR3nt: TGCGCCAGCAGGGGACAGGGGGCATCTGGTGGCTACACCTTC
CDR3aa: CASRGQGASGGYTF

v_gene: TRBV24-1
abundance: NA
d_gene: NA
j_gene: TRBJ2-3
CDR3nt: TGTGCCACCAGTGATTCCCGCAGGGCCAGCACAGATACGCAGTATTTT
CDR3aa: CATSDSRRASTDTQYF

v_gene: TRBV7-2
abundance: NA
d_gene: TRBD2
j_gene: TRBJ2-1
CDR3nt: TGTGCCAGCAGCGGCCATAGCGGGGGGGCGTATGAGCAGTTCTTC
CDR3aa: CASSGHSGGAYEQFF

v_gene: TRBV11-3
abundance: NA
d_gene: NA
j_gene: TRBJ2-2
CDR3nt: TGTGCCAGCAGCTTAGAGTCTAGCATTGGCACCGGGGAGCTGTTTTTT
CDR3aa: CASSLESSIGTGELFF

v_gene: TRBV28
abundance: NA
d_gene: TRBD1
j_gene: TRBJ2-1
CDR3nt: TGTGCCAGCAGTGCGACAGGGGGATACAATGAGCAGTTCTTC
CDR3aa: CASSATGGYNEQFF

v_gene: TRBV7-6
abundance: NA
d_gene: NA
j_gene: TRBJ2-5
CDR3nt: TGTGCCAGCAGCCAGAGCCCAGGCCAAGAGACCCAGTACTTC
CDR3aa: CASSQSPGQETQYF

v_gene: TRBV6-5
abundance: NA
d_gene: NA
j_gene: TRBJ1-2
CDR3nt: TGTGCCAGCACCAGGGACTCAAAAGGCTACACCTTC
CDR3aa: CASTRDSKGYTF

v_gene: TRBV9
abundance: NA
d_gene: NA
j_gene: TRBJ1-1
CDR3nt: TGTGCCAGCAGCCCCAGACAGCAAATGAACACTGAAGCTTTCTTT
CDR3aa: CASSPRQQMNTEAFF

v_gene: TRBV11-2
abundance: few
d_gene: NA
j_gene: TRBJ1-6
CDR3nt: TGTGCCAGCAGCTTTTTCGGTTATAATTCACCCCTCCACTTT
CDR3aa: CASSFFGYNSPLHF

v_gene: TRBV6-1
abundance: few
d_gene: TRBD2
j_gene: TRBJ2-1
CDR3nt: TGTGCCAGCAGTGATAAGAGCGGGGGACACAATGAGCAGTTCTTC
CDR3aa: CASSDKSGGHNEQFF

v_gene: TRBV7-2
abundance: NA
d_gene: TRBD2
j_gene: TRBJ2-7
CDR3nt: TGTGCCAGCAGCCCGCCTCCCCGGGGGGGCCGGGTCGAGCAGTACTTC
CDR3aa: CASSPPPRGGRVEQYF

v_gene: TRBV7-2
abundance: NA
d_gene: TRBD1
j_gene: TRBJ1-2
CDR3nt: TGTGCCAGCAGCTTAGCGGGACAGGGGATAAACTATGGCTACACCTTC
CDR3aa: CASSLAGQGINYGYTF

v_gene: TRBV14
abundance: NA
d_gene: NA
j_gene: TRBJ2-1
CDR3nt: TGTGCCAGCAGCCATTCGGCGCGGGGTCGGGACTACAATGAGCAGTTCTTC
CDR3aa: CASSHSARGRDYNEQFF

v_gene: TRBV6-1
abundance: NA
d_gene: NA
j_gene: TRBJ1-2
CDR3nt: TGTGCCAGCAGTGAAGGGTTAGGGGGGGCTTTCCACCGTATCCGTGGCTACACCTTC
CDR3aa: CASSEGLGGAFHRIRGYTF

v_gene: TRBV6-5
abundance: NA
d_gene: TRBD2
j_gene: TRBJ2-7
CDR3nt: TGTGCCAGCAGTCCGGGGGGTCCCTCCTACGAGCAGTACTTC
CDR3aa: CASSPGGPSYEQYF

v_gene: TRBV11-2
abundance: once
d_gene: TRBD1
j_gene: TRBJ2-1
CDR3nt: TGTGCCAGCAGCTTGGGACAGGGGTTAATTGGGTACAATGAGCAGTTCTTC
CDR3aa: CASSLGQGLIGYNEQFF

v_gene: TRBV19
abundance: many
d_gene: TRBD1
j_gene: TRBJ2-2
CDR3nt: TGTGCCAGTAGTATGACAGGGGTTACCGGGGAGCTGTTTTTT
CDR3aa: CASSMTGVTGELFF

v_gene: TRBV6-5
abundance: NA
d_gene: NA
j_gene: TRBJ2-7
CDR3nt: TGTGCCAGCAGTAGCCGGGACAACTACGAGCAGTACTTC
CDR3aa: CASSSRDNYEQYF

v_gene: TRBV7-3
abundance: once
d_gene: NA
j_gene: TRBJ2-6
CDR3nt: TGTGCCAGCAGCTCCCAGGGAGGCGGCTCTGGGGCCAACGTCCTGACTTTC
CDR3aa: CASSSQGGGSGANVLTF

v_gene: TRBV19
abundance: NA
d_gene: NA
j_gene: TRBJ1-1
CDR3nt: TGTGCCAGTATCACTCTTAACGGCGGCACTGAAGCTTTCTTT
CDR3aa: CASITLNGGTEAFF

v_gene: TRBV14
abundance: NA
d_gene: NA
j_gene: TRBJ1-2
CDR3nt: TGTGCCAGCAGCCAAGGTGGGGCGGAACCCTATGGCTACACCTTC
CDR3aa: CASSQGGAEPYGYTF

v_gene: TRBV5-1
abundance: NA
d_gene: NA
j_gene: TRBJ2-2
CDR3nt: TGCGCCAGCAGCTCCCACAGGGTTGGGACCGGGGAGCTGTTTTTT
CDR3aa: CASSSHRVGTGELFF

v_gene: TRBV28
abundance: NA
d_gene: TRBD1
j_gene: TRBJ1-1
CDR3nt: TGTGCCAGCACACGGGGACAGGCCACTGAAGCTTTCTTT
CDR3aa: CASTRGQATEAFF

v_gene: TRBV7-8
abundance: NA
d_gene: NA
j_gene: TRBJ1-1
CDR3nt: TGTGCCAGCGCTAGCGGGGAAGGTTTTGACACTGAAGCTTTCTTT
CDR3aa: CASASGEGFDTEAFF

v_gene: TRBV6-5
abundance: NA
d_gene: NA
j_gene: TRBJ1-5
CDR3nt: TGTGCCAGCAGTCCTGACACCGATCAGCCCCAGCATTTT
CDR3aa: CASSPDTDQPQHF